This TCR beta chain appears in the sequencing data of a study of T-cell reconstitution after alpha-beta-depleted transplantation in children. The length of the CDR3 is 15 residues. V was cut by 0 bases and J by 5 bases, with 10 bases left in between. CDR1 is SGHAT and CDR2 is FQDESV in the germline V gene (reference sequence). A TCRbeta library incorporating unique molecular identifiers was prepared. TCRdb re-analysed the PCR reads in MiXCR, keeping a single row per CDR3 protein. The table records about 580,000 distinct CDR3 sequences, 20% to 25% of them present only once. With regard to this clonotype: Its matching antigen is unknown.

Broader study findings: Expanded graft clones, several hundred of them, were reportedly the source of alpha-beta T cells about two months after transplant.

Specimen: PBMCs, mostly from graft donor cells, collected 360 days after TCRalphabeta/CD19-depleted stem cell transplant. The sequence came from a boy in the first two years of life who had a stem cell transplant for acute myeloid leukemia, so the T cells may come from the graft donor. The chain recombines TRBV11-1 with TRBJ1-4; D may be TRBD1 (5 bases). The CDR3 DNA follows: TGTGCCAGCAGCTTAGCTACAGGTAGCAATGAAAAACTGTTTTTT. Translating gives CASSLATGSNEKLFF.